This paragraph covers one T cell receptor beta chain sequence. Its antigen is not yet known. No clone much larger than this one lies a single base away; base qualities are absent. The entry originates in a study of control samples from healthy donors and cancer patients (dated by TCRdb to 2019 to 2021). Libraries were made using the immunoSEQ multiplex PCR assay. TCRdb limited this immuneACCESS table to in-frame rearrangements with V and J called. A share of clones is missing; checked studies link under half to unresolved V genes, and the rest is unexplained. The sample table lists under 150,000 clones, more than 75% of them with a count of one. 2.3% of the sample belongs to the ten largest clones. The junction carries 12 bases between V and J, which are trimmed by 0 bases and 3 bases respectively. Spanning cysteine to phenylalanine, the CDR3 consists of 15 amino acids. Just the 45-base CDR3 DNA is kept, in frame starting at base 1. Sequences SGDLS (CDR1) and YYNGEE (CDR2) are obtained from the germline V gene.

The sequence was obtained from a woman between 65 and 79 years old in good health. The rearranged segments are TRBV9 and TRBJ1-1; the D gene assignment is ambiguous. Sequences were obtained from blood. CDR3 protein: CASSVGDGGDTEAFF. The base sequence is TGTGCCAGCAGCGTAGGGGATGGCGGGGACACTGAAGCTTTCTTT.